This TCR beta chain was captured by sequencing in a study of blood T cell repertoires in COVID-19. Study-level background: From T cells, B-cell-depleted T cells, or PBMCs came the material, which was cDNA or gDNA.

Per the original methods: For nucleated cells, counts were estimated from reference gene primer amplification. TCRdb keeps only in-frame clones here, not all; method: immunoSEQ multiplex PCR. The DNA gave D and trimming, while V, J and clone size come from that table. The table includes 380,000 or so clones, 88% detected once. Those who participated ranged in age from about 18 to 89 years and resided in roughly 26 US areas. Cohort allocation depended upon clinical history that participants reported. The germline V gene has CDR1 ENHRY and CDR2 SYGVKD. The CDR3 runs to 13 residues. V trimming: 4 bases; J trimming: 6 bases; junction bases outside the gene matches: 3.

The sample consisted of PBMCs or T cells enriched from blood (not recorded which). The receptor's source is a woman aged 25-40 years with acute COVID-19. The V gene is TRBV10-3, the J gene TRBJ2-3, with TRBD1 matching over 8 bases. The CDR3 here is CAISGQGQDTQYF. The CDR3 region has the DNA TGTGCCATCAGTGGACAGGGGCAGGATACGCAGTATTTT.